Listed here is a single T cell receptor beta chain. Trimming stripped 4 bases from V and 8 bases from J, with 12 bases between. This CDR3 has 13 amino acids. From germline, CDR1 is SGHTA and CDR2 FQGNSA. In the PCR, 60 Vbeta and 13 Jbeta primers were used. The repertoire was sequenced with immunoSEQ multiplex PCR; TCRdb's copy has only in-frame clones and lacks some. This sample's table has approximately 77,000 clones. This sample is drawn from a study of cytomegalovirus exposure and HLA in healthy donors. The gene calls are TRBV7-2 and TRBJ1-3; tentatively, D is TRBD1 (5 bases). Sequenced material: PBMCs. The TCR comes from a man aged 30 to 45 in good health and CMV-seronegative. This CDR3 reads CASSSGRGYTIYF. The CDR3 DNA reads as TGTGCCAGCAGCTCCGGGAGGGGTTACACCATATATTTT.